This T cell receptor (beta chain) was sequenced in a study of beta chain features in type 1 diabetes. Germline V gene data show CDR1 as SEHNR and CDR2 as FQNEAQ (reference sequence). This CDR3 spans 13 amino acids. Deletions cut 5 bases from V and 7 bases from J, with 15 bases between. Sequencing targeted expressed TCRB transcripts, as all isolated RNA had been reverse transcribed. An average of approximately 4 million reads was obtained for naive, central memory and regulatory T cell samples. Assay: immunoSEQ multiplex PCR; the TCRdb copy retains only in-frame clones and omits some. The table includes 850,000 to 900,000 clones, 15% to 20% detected once. This clone was observed a handful of times.

The sample was naive CD4+ T cells from blood. The chain employs TRBV7-9 and TRBJ2-7; D uncertain. The receptor's source is a woman in her late teens or twenties in good health. The CDR3 loop is CASSPGTTREQYF. CDR3 in DNA: TGTGCCAGCAGCCCTGGCACCACGAGAGAGCAGTACTTC.